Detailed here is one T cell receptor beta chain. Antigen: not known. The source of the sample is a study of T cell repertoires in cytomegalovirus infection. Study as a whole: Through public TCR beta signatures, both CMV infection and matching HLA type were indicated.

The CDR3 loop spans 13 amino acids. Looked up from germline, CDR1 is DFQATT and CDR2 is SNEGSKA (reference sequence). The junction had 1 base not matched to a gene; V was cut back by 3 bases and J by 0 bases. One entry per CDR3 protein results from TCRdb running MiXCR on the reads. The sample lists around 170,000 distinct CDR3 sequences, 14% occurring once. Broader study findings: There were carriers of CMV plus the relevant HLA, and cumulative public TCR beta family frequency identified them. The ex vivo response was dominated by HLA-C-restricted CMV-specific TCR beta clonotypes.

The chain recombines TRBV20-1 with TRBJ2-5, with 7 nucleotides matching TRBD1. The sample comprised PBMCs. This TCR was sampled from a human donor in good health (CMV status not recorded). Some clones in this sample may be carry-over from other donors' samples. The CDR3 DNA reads TGCAGTGCTAGGGGACAGCACCAAGAGACCCAGTACTTC. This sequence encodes CSARGQHQETQYF.